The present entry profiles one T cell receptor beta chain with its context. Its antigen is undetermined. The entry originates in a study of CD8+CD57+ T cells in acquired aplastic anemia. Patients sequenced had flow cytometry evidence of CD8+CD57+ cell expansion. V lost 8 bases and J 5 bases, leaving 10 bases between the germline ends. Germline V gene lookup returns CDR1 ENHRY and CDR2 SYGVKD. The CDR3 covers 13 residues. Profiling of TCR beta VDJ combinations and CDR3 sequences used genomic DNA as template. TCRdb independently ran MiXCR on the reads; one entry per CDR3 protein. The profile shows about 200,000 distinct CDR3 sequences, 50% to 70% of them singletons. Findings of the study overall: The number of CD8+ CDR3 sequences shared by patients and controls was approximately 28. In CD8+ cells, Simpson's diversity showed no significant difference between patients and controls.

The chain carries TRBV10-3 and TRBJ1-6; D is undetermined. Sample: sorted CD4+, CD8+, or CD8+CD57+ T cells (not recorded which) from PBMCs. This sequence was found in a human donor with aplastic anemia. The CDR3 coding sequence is TGTGCCATCGGCGGCAGAGATAATTCACCCCTCCACTTT. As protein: CAIGGRDNSPLHF.